Detailed here is one T cell receptor (beta chain). Produced via immunoSEQ multiplex PCR; TCRdb's table is partial and in-frame only. The profile shows about 180,000 clones, about 72% of them singletons. Residents of about two dozen US areas, aged roughly 18 to 89 years, made up the participants. All recovered Cohort 3 donors got two negative PCRs, got clearance, or saw symptom resolution. This sample is part of a study of blood T cell repertoires in COVID-19. V gave up 6 bases and J gave up 1 base, with 9 bases separating them. Per germline, CDR1 KGHSH and CDR2 LQKENI. The CDR3 is 13 residues long. The sequenced sample consisted of PBMCs or T cells enriched from blood (not recorded which). V usage is TRBV18 and J usage is TRBJ1-1; D gene ambiguous. The receptor was derived from a woman aged 45-65 years who had recovered from COVID-19. The CDR3 DNA sequence: TGTGCCAGCTCCGACGGGGAGAACACTGAAGCTTTCTTT. It translates to CASSDGENTEAFF. Full variable domain (missing parts from reference TRBV18 and TRBJ1-1): NAGVMQNPRHLVRRRGQEARLRCSPMKGHSHVYWYRQLPEEGLKFMVYLQKENIIDESGMPKERFSAEFPKEGPSILRIQQVVRGDSAAYFCASSDGENTEAFFGQGTRLTVV.